This T cell receptor (beta chain) was retrieved from a study of blood T cell repertoires in COVID-19. TCRdb's table, derived via immunoSEQ multiplex PCR, lists solely in-frame clones and lacks some. The table has 55,000 to 65,000 clones, 89% seen once. Trimming left V 7 bases short and J 2 bases short, with 20 bases between. CDR3 size: 16 residues. Germline V gives CDR1 GTSNPN, CDR2 SVGIG (reference sequence). Sequenced input: peripheral blood. The origin of this receptor is a woman aged 55-69 years with COVID-19, enrolled during active disease. The chain has TRBV30 and TRBJ2-2, with D possibly being TRBD2 (6 bases). CDR3 sequence (DNA): TGTGCCTCCGGGGCGGCGGGGCAACCAAACACCGGGGAGCTGTTTTTT. It yields the protein CASGAAGQPNTGELFF. The variable domain in full, completed from reference TRBV30 and TRBJ2-2, reads SQTIHQWPATLVQPVGSPLSLECTVEGTSNPNLYWYRQAAGRGLQLLFYSVGIGQISSEVPQNLSASRPQDRQFILSSKKLLLSDSGFYLCASGAAGQPNTGELFFGEGSRLTVL.